Below are 29 T cell receptor beta chains sequenced from a single sample in a study of a mutant IDH1 vaccine in newly diagnosed glioma. Time point in this sample: baseline, week 1 (first vaccination visit). The treatment denotes: pre-vaccination baseline after standard-of-care therapy. Data came from immunoSEQ multiplex PCR; TCRdb stores just in-frame clones and leaves some out. Of tens of thousands of clones in the sample, 83% were seen once. The specimen comprised PBMCs, sampled from a glioma patient treated with radiotherapy, temozolomide or both. The receptors were sampled from a woman in her fifties or sixties with glioma.

This clone was seen once. J is TRBJ2-3 and V is TRBV29-1; 11 bases fit TRBD2. Germline V gene lookup returns CDR1 SQVTM and CDR2 ANQGSEA. Trimming removed 4 bases from V and 4 bases from J; junction bases left unmatched: 10. The CDR3 consists of 16 residues. DNA for the CDR3: TGCAGCGTTGTTAGGCTAGCGGGGGGCATCGCAGATACGCAGTATTTT. The encoded protein is CSVVRLAGGIADTQYF.

This chain links TRBV11-2 with TRBJ2-2; D call uncertain. Germline-derived CDR1 and CDR2 are SGHAT and FQNNGV. V was pared by 2 bases and J by 2 bases, with 6 bases between. The CDR3 length is 14 residues. This chain's CDR3 is CASSLSRNTGELFF. The CDR3 nucleotides are TGTGCCAGCAGCTTATCTAGAAACACCGGGGAGCTGTTTTTT.

The chain joins TRBV7-6 to TRBJ2-6; D gene uncertain. CDR1 and CDR2 (germline): SGHVS, FNYEAQ. CDR3 length equals 13 residues. V gave up 6 bases and J gave up 1 base, with 4 bases separating them. This CDR3 reads CASRSSGANVLTF. The CDR3 DNA sequence: TGTGCCAGCAGGAGTTCTGGGGCCAACGTCCTGACTTTC.

The sample holds one count of this clone. The CDR3 bases are TGTGCCAGCAGCCCCGGGACAGGGGCCGTCCTACCAAACACCATATATTTT. Its protein is CASSPGTGAVLPNTIYF. The V and J genes are TRBV4-2 and TRBJ1-3; 10 nucleotides match TRBD1. Germline lookup yields CDR1 LGHNA and CDR2 YNFKEQ. Trimming took 4 bases from V and 6 from J; bases not matched to a gene: 12. This CDR3 comprises 17 residues.

This clone was picked up one time. The chain links TRBV9 to TRBJ1-4, with D unclear. The CDR3 runs 16 residues. Germline V gives CDR1 SGDLS, CDR2 YYNGEE. The V gene lost 3 bases and the J gene lost 0 bases, with 12 bases spanning the gap. The CDR3 DNA reads as TGTGCCAGCAGCGGATCCTCGGGTGCAACTAATGAAAAACTGTTTTTT. As protein: CASSGSSGATNEKLFF.

The chain carries TRBV5-4 and TRBJ1-4, with 10 bases identical to TRBD1. Germline V gene data show CDR1 as SGHNT and CDR2 as YYREEE (reference sequence). Trimming at V came to 2 bases and at J to 3 bases, leaving 1 base not matched to a gene. This CDR3 is built from 15 residues. Written as DNA, the CDR3 is TGTGCCAGCAGCTTCGGACAGGGGGCTAATGAAAAACTGTTTTTT. Protein product: CASSFGQGANEKLFF.

The CDR3 sequence is CASSPNNGVNEKLFF. In DNA, the CDR3 is TGTGCCAGCAGTCCCAACAACGGGGTAAATGAAAAACTGTTTTTT. This rearrangement joins TRBV27 to TRBJ1-4; D gene uncertain. V shed 5 bases and J shed 5 bases, with 15 bases lying between them. The CDR3 extends over 15 amino acids. Germline V CDR1 and CDR2: MNHEY, SMNVEV (reference sequence). The complete variable domain, with remaining parts taken from reference TRBV27 and TRBJ1-4, reads EAQVTQNPRYLITVTGKKLTVTCSQNMNHEYMSWYRQDPGLGLRQIYYSMNVEVTDKGDVPEGYKVSRKEKRNFPLILESPSPNQTSLYFCASSPNNGVNEKLFFGSGTQLSVL.

This chain joins TRBV15 and TRBJ1-1; D might be TRBD1 (5 bases). The CDR3 contains 14 residues. The germline CDR1 and CDR2 sequences are LNHNV and YYDKDF (reference sequence). Between the trimmed V and J ends, which lost 6 bases and 6 bases, there was a span of 17 bases. The CDR3 sequence is CATREGLLGAEAFF. The CDR3 DNA follows: TGTGCCACCAGAGAGGGACTGTTGGGGGCTGAAGCTTTCTTT.

The gene calls are TRBV7-9 and TRBJ1-1, with D unresolved. Germline CDR1 SEHNR, CDR2 FQNEAQ (reference sequence). Trimming took 5 bases from V and 4 from J, leaving 17 bases between them. This CDR3 spans 15 amino acids. As DNA, the CDR3 is TGTGCCAGCAGCCCACCTATAGGGTTGGGCACTGAAGCTTTCTTT. Translated, it gives CASSPPIGLGTEAFF.

The rearrangement joins TRBV7-2 to TRBJ2-3, with a weak D call TRBD2 (5 bases). The germline V gene has CDR1 SGHTA and CDR2 FQGNSA. The CDR3 is 14 residues long. Between the trimmed V and J ends, which lost 5 bases and 0 bases, there was a span of 9 bases. CDR3 sequence: CASSPGLSTDTQYF. The DNA of the CDR3 is TGTGCCAGCAGCCCCGGACTGAGCACAGATACGCAGTATTTT.

Here the CDR3 DNA reads TGTGCCAGCAGTGAGGGATCCACTAGCGGGGTTACAGATACGCAGTATTTT. It translates to CASSEGSTSGVTDTQYF. The chain is built from TRBV2 and TRBJ2-3; 10 positions agree with TRBD2. Germline V gene sequence: CDR1 SNHLY, CDR2 FYNNEI. The ends lost 3 bases at V and 3 bases at J; junction bases unmatched: 9. The CDR3 consists of 17 residues.

CDR3 amino acids: CASSSGTGNSPLHF. The CDR3 bases are TGTGCCAGCAGCTCCGGGACAGGGAATTCACCCCTCCACTTT. V usage is TRBV5-4 and J usage is TRBJ1-6; TRBD1 matches 9 bases. This CDR3 contains 14 residues. The germline V gene has CDR1 SGHNT and CDR2 YYREEE (reference sequence). Trimming at V came to 3 bases and at J to 7 bases, leaving 2 bases not matched to a gene.

The V call is TRBV6-5, the J call TRBJ1-5; no definite D call. Per germline, CDR1 MNHEY and CDR2 SVGAGI. V was pared by 7 bases and J by 6 bases, with 13 bases between. This CDR3 comprises 13 residues. For the CDR3, the DNA is TGTGCCAGCAAGCCCGGGTTCGGTCAGCCCCAGCATTTT. Protein product: CASKPGFGQPQHF.

The rearrangement uses TRBV5-8 and TRBJ2-2, with D perhaps TRBD1 (6 bases). The length of the CDR3 is 16 residues. Trimming took off 3 bases at V and 2 bases at J, with 14 bases between the two ends. The V gene's germline CDR1 is SGHTS and CDR2 YDEGEE. The CDR3 reads CASSSGTRINTGELFF. The CDR3 DNA is TGTGCCAGCAGCTCAGGGACACGAATAAACACCGGGGAGCTGTTTTTT.

V usage is TRBV6-5 and J usage is TRBJ1-2, with D possibly being TRBD1 (5 bases). Trimming removed 5 bases from V and 7 bases from J, with 14 bases in between. The CDR3 is 13 residues long. Germline CDR1 reads MNHEY; CDR2 reads SVGAGI. This chain's CDR3 is CASSTQGGRGYTF. The CDR3 DNA sequence: TGTGCCAGCAGTACTCAGGGTGGTCGTGGCTACACCTTC.

The chain uses TRBV6-5 and TRBJ2-7; perhaps TRBD2 as D (5 bases). The CDR3 extends over 13 amino acids. Trimming shortened V by 2 bases and J by 2 bases, and 7 bases separated the two germline ends. Germline values: CDR1 MNHEY, CDR2 SVGAGI. CDR3 in DNA: TGTGCCAGCAGTTACGGGGAGACCTACGAGCAGTACTTC. Translation gives CASSYGETYEQYF.

The V and J genes are TRBV7-7 and TRBJ2-2; D unresolved. Trimming shortened V by 5 bases and J by 4 bases, and 8 bases separated the two germline ends. Germline CDR1 SSHAT, CDR2 FNYEAQ (reference sequence). CDR3 length equals 13 residues. The CDR3 DNA is TGTGCCAGCAGCCTTCGCCCCACCGGGGAGCTGTTTTTT. Translated: CASSLRPTGELFF. Full variable domain (outside the CDR3, taken from reference TRBV7-7 and TRBJ2-2): GAGVSQSPRYKVTKRGQDVTLRCDPISSHATLYWYQQALGQGPEFLTYFNYEAQPDKSGLPSDRFSAERPEGSISTLTIQRTEQRDSAMYRCASSLRPTGELFFGEGSRLTVL.

The V call is TRBV7-3, the J call TRBJ1-1, with D possibly being TRBD1 (5 bases). V gave up 1 base and J gave up 4 bases, with 13 bases separating them. The CDR3 consists of 15 residues. Germline-derived CDR1 and CDR2 are SGHTA and FQGTGA. The CDR3 coding sequence is TGTGCCAGCAGCTTAAGCCAGGGAGGTAGCACTGAAGCTTTCTTT. Protein sequence: CASSLSQGGSTEAFF.

J is TRBJ2-1 and V is TRBV5-5; 11 bases agree with TRBD2. The CDR3 loop spans 15 amino acids. V dropped 3 bases and J dropped 4; count of bases not matched to a gene: 3. In germline, CDR1 is SGHKS, CDR2 YYEKEE (reference sequence). The CDR3 bases are TGTGCCAGCAGCTCGGCTAGCGGGGGGTACAATGAGCAGTTCTTC. Its translation: CASSSASGGYNEQFF.

The chain combines TRBV4-1 with TRBJ2-2; TRBD2 aligns across 8 bases. CDR1 is MGHRA and CDR2 is YSYEKL in the germline V gene. With V trimmed by 2 bases and J by 0 bases, 11 bases remained unmatched. The CDR3 is 19 residues long. This CDR3 reads CASSQRVGGAGANTGELFF. As DNA, the CDR3 is TGCGCCAGCAGCCAAAGAGTGGGTGGAGCGGGGGCGAACACCGGGGAGCTGTTTTTT.

J is TRBJ2-2 and V is TRBV5-5; TRBD1 might be the D (6 bases). Germline V gene data show CDR1 as SGHKS and CDR2 as YYEKEE (reference sequence). V was clipped by 5 bases and J by 1 base, with 9 bases between them. The CDR3 runs 14 residues. CDR3: CASRPGQNTGELFF. The DNA of the CDR3 is TGTGCCAGCAGACCGGGACAGAACACCGGGGAGCTGTTTTTT. The variable domain in full, completed from reference TRBV5-5 and TRBJ2-2, reads DAGVTQSPTHLIKTRGQQVTLRCSPISGHKSVSWYQQVLGQGPQFIFQYYEKEERGRGNFPDRFSARQFPNYSSELNVNALLLGDSALYLCASRPGQNTGELFFGEGSRLTVL.

This clone was counted only a few times. V is TRBV15 and J is TRBJ2-3; D gene uncertain. Trimming pared 5 bases from V and 6 bases from J, leaving 12 bases between. Germline V gives CDR1 LNHNV, CDR2 YYDKDF (reference sequence). There are 13 residues in the CDR3. DNA of the CDR3: TGTGCCACCAGCTTAGACCTTAGGGATACGCAGTATTTT. It translates to CATSLDLRDTQYF.

Comment on this clone: The junction and the germline gene differ at one end; a read error may be behind it. CDR3 sequence reads: CASSREGNTGELFF. The CDR3 DNA follows: TGTGCTAGCAGCCGGGAAGGTAACACCGGGGAGCTGTTTTTT. V is TRBV7-7 and J is TRBJ2-2; tentative D call: TRBD2 (5 bases). Germline CDR1 reads SSHAT; CDR2 reads FNYEAQ (reference sequence). The CDR3 sequence is 14 residues long.

This clone is a singleton in its sample. V and J are TRBV5-1 and TRBJ1-2, with a tentative D call TRBD1 (6 bases). Germline CDR1 and CDR2: SGHRS and YFSETQ. Trimming took off 5 bases at V and 4 bases at J, with 12 bases between the two ends. CDR3 length: 13 amino acids. DNA for the CDR3: TGCGCCAGCAGTGCCGAGGGGGGCTATGGCTACACCTTC. Protein: CASSAEGGYGYTF.

The V call is TRBV6-5, the J call TRBJ2-7; no firm D call. The V gene's germline CDR1 is MNHEY and CDR2 SVGAGI. V dropped 6 bases and J dropped 2 bases, with 14 bases sitting between them. This CDR3 contains 14 residues. The CDR3 nucleotides read TGTGCCAGCAGAGCCGTAAGGGCCACCTACGAGCAGTACTTC. It specifies CASRAVRATYEQYF.

The V and J genes are TRBV19 and TRBJ2-3, with 12 bases that match TRBD2. The ends lost 7 bases at V and 0 bases at J; junction bases unmatched: 8. The germline CDR1 and CDR2 sequences are LNHDA and SQIVND (reference sequence). CDR3 length: 17 residues. The CDR3 sequence is CASISSGGAYSTDTQYF. The CDR3 nucleotides are TGTGCCAGTATCTCTAGCGGGGGGGCTTACAGCACAGATACGCAGTATTTT.

The count of this clone is one. This chain joins TRBV6-1 and TRBJ1-1; D is perhaps TRBD1 (5 bases). V was cut by 3 bases and J by 5 bases, with 10 bases left in between. CDR3 length: 13 residues. Germline-derived CDR1 and CDR2 are MNHNS and SASEGT. Written as DNA, the CDR3 is TGTGCCAGCAGTGACCAGGGAGGAACTGAAGCTTTCTTT. Its protein is CASSDQGGTEAFF.

J is TRBJ1-2 and V is TRBV6-5; 7 nucleotides agree with TRBD1. The V and J ends lost 5 bases and 0 bases, in that order; junction bases with no gene match: 6. The V gene's germline CDR1 is MNHEY and CDR2 SVGAGI. There are 15 residues in the CDR3. CDR3 DNA sequence: TGTGCCAGCAGTAAGGGACAGACTACTAACTATGGCTACACCTTC. The encoded protein is CASSKGQTTNYGYTF.

The chain employs TRBV28 and TRBJ1-4; a possible D gene is TRBD1 (6 bases). The germline V and J ends were trimmed by 5 bases and 1 base, with 11 bases remaining between them. This CDR3 region has 15 residues. The germline V gene has CDR1 MDHEN and CDR2 SYDVKM. In DNA form, the CDR3 reads TGTGCCAGCAGTCAAATACAGGGAACTAATGAAAAACTGTTTTTT. It specifies CASSQIQGTNEKLFF.